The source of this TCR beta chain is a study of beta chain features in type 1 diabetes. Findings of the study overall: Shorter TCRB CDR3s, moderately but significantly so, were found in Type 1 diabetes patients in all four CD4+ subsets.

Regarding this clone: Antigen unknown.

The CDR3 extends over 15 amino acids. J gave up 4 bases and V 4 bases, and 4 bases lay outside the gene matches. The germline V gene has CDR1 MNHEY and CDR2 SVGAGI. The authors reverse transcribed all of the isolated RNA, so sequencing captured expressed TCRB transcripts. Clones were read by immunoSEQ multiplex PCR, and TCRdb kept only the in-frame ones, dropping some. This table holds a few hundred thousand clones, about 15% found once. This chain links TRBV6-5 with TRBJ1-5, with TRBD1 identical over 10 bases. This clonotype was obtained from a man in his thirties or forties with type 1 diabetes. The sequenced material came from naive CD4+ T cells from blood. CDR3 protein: CASSSGQGRNQPQHF. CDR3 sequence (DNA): TGTGCCAGCAGTTCGGGACAGGGGAGGAATCAGCCCCAGCATTTT.